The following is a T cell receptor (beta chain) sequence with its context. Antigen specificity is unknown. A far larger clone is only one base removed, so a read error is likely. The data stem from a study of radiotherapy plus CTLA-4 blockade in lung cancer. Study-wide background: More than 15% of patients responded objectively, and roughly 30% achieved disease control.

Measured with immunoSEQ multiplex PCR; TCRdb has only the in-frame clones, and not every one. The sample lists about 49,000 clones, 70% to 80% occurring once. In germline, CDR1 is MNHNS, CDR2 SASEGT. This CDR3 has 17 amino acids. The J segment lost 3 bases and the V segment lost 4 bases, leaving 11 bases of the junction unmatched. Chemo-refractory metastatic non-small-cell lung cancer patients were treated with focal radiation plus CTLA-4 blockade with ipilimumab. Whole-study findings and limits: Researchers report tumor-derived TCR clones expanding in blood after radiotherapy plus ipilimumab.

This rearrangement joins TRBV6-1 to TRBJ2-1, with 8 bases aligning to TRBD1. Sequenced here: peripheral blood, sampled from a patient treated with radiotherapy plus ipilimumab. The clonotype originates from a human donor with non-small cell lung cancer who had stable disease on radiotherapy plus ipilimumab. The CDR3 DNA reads TGTGCCAGCAGTGGCCGGACAGGGCCCACCTACTACAATGAGCAGTTCTTC. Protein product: CASSGRTGPTYYNEQFF.